The T cell receptor beta chain described here comes from a study of cytomegalovirus exposure and HLA in healthy donors. PCR was performed using 60 Vbeta and 13 Jbeta primers. Repertoires were generated with immunoSEQ multiplex PCR, while TCRdb's copy carries only in-frame clones and drops some. The data show some 100,000 clones, nearly 70% seen once. Study conclusions and caveats: Available immune exposure information was restricted to CMV serostatus only. Whilst most TCR sequences proved rare, a subset of public TCRs occurred across many donors. Reports showed the classifier diagnosing cytomegalovirus status with high specificity and sensitivity. A prior analysis recorded that most TCR beta V segments were productive about 90% or about 30% of the time.

Notes on this clone: Its target is not known.

This CDR3 spans 16 amino acids. The J segment lost 0 bases and the V segment lost 4 bases, leaving 7 bases of the junction unmatched. Germline V gene lookup returns CDR1 SGHNT and CDR2 YYREEE (reference sequence). The chain combines TRBV5-4 with TRBJ2-1; 7 bases match TRBD1. The clonotype originates from a woman aged 50 to 60 in good health and CMV-seropositive. Sequencing was carried out using PBMCs. The CDR3 sequence is CASSPGTARSYNEQFF. The CDR3 DNA follows: TGTGCCAGCAGCCCCGGGACAGCGCGCTCCTACAATGAGCAGTTCTTC. The full variable domain, rest sourced from reference TRBV5-4 and TRBJ2-1, is ETGVTQSPTHLIKTRGQQVTLRCSSQSGHNTVSWYQQALGQGPQFIFQYYREEENGRGNFPPRFSGLQFPNYSSELNVNALELDDSALYLCASSPGTARSYNEQFFGPGTRLTVL.